Detailed here is one TCR beta chain. The entry originates in a study of T cell changes during pregnancy in multiple sclerosis. CDR3 length: 16 amino acids. Between the trimmed V and J ends, which lost 0 bases and 1 base, there was a span of 13 bases. Germline CDR1 is SGHNT and CDR2 is YYREEE (reference sequence). Generated by immunoSEQ multiplex PCR, the TCRdb table keeps only in-frame clones and is missing some. The sample contains about 97,000 clones, about nine tenths of which appear only once. Sequences were derived from peripheral blood, sampled in the second trimester of pregnancy. The rearrangement joins TRBV5-4 to TRBJ2-5; D is possibly TRBD1 (5 bases). The TCR sequence derives from a female donor in good health, enrolled as a control in a pregnancy study. In nucleotides, the CDR3 is TGTGCCAGCAGCTTGGCTATAGGGGCCACCCAAGAGACCCAGTACTTC. It yields the protein CASSLAIGATQETQYF.